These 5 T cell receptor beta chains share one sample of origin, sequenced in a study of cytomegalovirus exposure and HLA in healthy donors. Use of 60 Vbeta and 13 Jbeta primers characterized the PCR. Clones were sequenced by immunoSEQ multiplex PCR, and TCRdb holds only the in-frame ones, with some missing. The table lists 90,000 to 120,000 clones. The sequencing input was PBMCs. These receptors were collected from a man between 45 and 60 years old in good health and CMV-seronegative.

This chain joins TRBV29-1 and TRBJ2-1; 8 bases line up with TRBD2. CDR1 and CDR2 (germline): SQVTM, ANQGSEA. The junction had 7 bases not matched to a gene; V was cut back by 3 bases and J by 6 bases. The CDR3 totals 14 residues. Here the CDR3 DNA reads TGCAGCGTTGAGGGTCGAGCGGGAGTCAATGAGCAGTTCTTC. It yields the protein CSVEGRAGVNEQFF.

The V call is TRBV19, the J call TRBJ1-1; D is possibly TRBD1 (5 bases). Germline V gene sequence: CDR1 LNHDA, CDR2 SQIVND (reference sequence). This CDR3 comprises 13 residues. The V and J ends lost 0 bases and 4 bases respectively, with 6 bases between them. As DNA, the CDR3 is TGTGCCAGTAGTATAGAAAGGGGCACTGAAGCTTTCTTT. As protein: CASSIERGTEAFF.

CDR3: CASSLSSRQPQHF. CDR3 in DNA: TGTGCCAGCAGCTTGAGTTCCCGTCAGCCCCAGCATTTT. The chain couples TRBV7-2 to TRBJ1-5; D is ambiguous. Trimming left V 3 bases short and J 6 bases short, with 9 bases between. Germline CDR1 reads SGHTA; CDR2 reads FQGNSA. This CDR3 is 13 amino acids long. Based on the CDR3 plus reference TRBV7-2 and TRBJ1-5, the full variable domain is GAGVSQSPSNKVTEKGKDVELRCDPISGHTALYWYRQSLGQGLEFLIYFQGNSAPDKSGLPSDRFSAERTGGSVSTLTIQRTQQEDSAVYLCASSLSSRQPQHFGDGTRLSIL.

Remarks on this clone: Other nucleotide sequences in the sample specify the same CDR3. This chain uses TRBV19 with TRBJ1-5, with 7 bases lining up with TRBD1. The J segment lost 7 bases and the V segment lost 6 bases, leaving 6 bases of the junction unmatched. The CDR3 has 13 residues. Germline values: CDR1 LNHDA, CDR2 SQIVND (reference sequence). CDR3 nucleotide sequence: TGTGCCAGTAGCACAGGGGAGAGGCAGCCCCAGCATTTT. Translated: CASSTGERQPQHF.

The DNA for the CDR3 is TGTGCCAGCAGCTCAGTAAACACTGAAGCTTTCTTT. This encodes CASSSVNTEAFF. The chain is built from TRBV13 and TRBJ1-1; no definite D call. From germline, CDR1 is PRHDT and CDR2 FYEKMQ (reference sequence). V gave up 4 bases and J gave up 2 bases, with 5 bases separating them. CDR3 length equals 12 residues.